Each of the 16 T cell receptor beta chains below was sequenced from the same sample in a study of Ad26.COV2.S vaccination and SARS-CoV-2 variants. The treatment denotes: some 20 received Ad26.COV2.S at low or high dose, single or two shots; five or six received placebo; per-sample allocation not given. Samples came from day 63 after the first vaccine or placebo injection. Clones were sequenced by immunoSEQ multiplex PCR, and TCRdb holds only the in-frame ones, with some missing. The sample lists about 350,000 clones; roughly 84% were seen once. The source was peripheral blood, collected in a trial of Ad26.COV2.S vaccine versus placebo. The source of these receptors is a person aged 18 to 65 who received the Ad26.COV2.S COVID-19 vaccine or a placebo.

In this sample, this clone turned up once. The chain couples TRBV10-3 to TRBJ2-3; TRBD1 might be the D (6 bases). The V gene lost 10 bases and the J gene lost 2 bases, with 13 bases spanning the gap. In germline, CDR1 is ENHRY, CDR2 SYGVKD. This CDR3 is 13 amino acids long. As DNA, the CDR3 is TGTGCCAGCGCACAGGGCCCCACAGATACGCAGTATTTT. This translates into CASAQGPTDTQYF.

This clone was detected once. The rearrangement links TRBV19 to TRBJ2-2; TRBD1 matches 9 bases. The CDR3 has 16 amino acids. From germline, CDR1 is LNHDA and CDR2 SQIVND (reference sequence). The V and J ends lost 3 bases and 2 bases, in that order; junction bases with no gene match: 4. Here the CDR3 reads CASSIGTGLNTGELFF. CDR3 sequence (DNA): TGTGCCAGTAGTATTGGGACAGGGCTCAACACCGGGGAGCTGTTTTTT.

The V and J genes are TRBV12-3 or TRBV12-4 and TRBJ1-1, with D unclear. V lost 10 bases and J lost 1, with 13 bases in between. The CDR3 is 13 amino acids. Here the CDR3 DNA reads TGTGCCACCAATCTTACCCCGAACACTGAAGCTTTCTTT. Encoded protein: CATNLTPNTEAFF.

This clone was detected a few times. V gene TRBV24-1 combines with J gene TRBJ2-7; D gene unclear. Per the germline V gene, CDR1 is KGHDR and CDR2 is SFDVKD. V lost 0 bases to trimming and J lost 2 bases, with 13 bases between them. The CDR3 runs 16 residues. The DNA of the CDR3 is TGTGCCACCAGTGATTTGCAAGTTTTTCGGACCTACGAGCAGTACTTC. Translation: CATSDLQVFRTYEQYF.

The chain uses TRBV10-3 and TRBJ2-7, with 11 bases matching TRBD1. J was trimmed by 2 bases and V by 6 bases; bases with no gene match: 3. Germline V gives CDR1 ENHRY, CDR2 SYGVKD. This CDR3 is 14 amino acids long. Written as DNA, the CDR3 is TGTGCCATCAGGCCGGGACAGGGGGCCTACGAGCAGTACTTC. As protein: CAIRPGQGAYEQYF.

The gene calls are TRBV11-3 and TRBJ2-7; no definite D call. The length of the CDR3 is 14 residues. Germline CDR1 reads SGHNT; CDR2 reads YENEEA. The V end lost 1 base, the J end lost 5 bases, and 12 bases lay between the germline ends. The CDR3 protein is CASSLGGSSHEQYF. CDR3 coding DNA: TGTGCCAGCAGCTTAGGGGGTAGTTCCCACGAGCAGTACTTC.

The chain links TRBV6-2 or TRBV6-3 to TRBJ1-2; no firm D call. V was trimmed by 4 bases and J by 4 bases, leaving 13 bases between them. The CDR3 length is 14 residues. Germline assignment: CDR1 MNHEY and CDR2 SVGEGT. The CDR3 DNA is TGTGCCAGCAGTTTTATCGGGGATCGCTATGGCTACACCTTC. It codes for CASSFIGDRYGYTF.

The table lists this clone with a count of one. The CDR3: CATSDSGQGVTGELFF. In DNA form, the CDR3 reads TGTGCCACCAGTGATTCAGGACAGGGTGTAACCGGGGAGCTGTTTTTT. The chain joins TRBV24-1 to TRBJ2-2; the match to TRBD1 covers 8 bases. Per the germline V gene, CDR1 is KGHDR and CDR2 is SFDVKD. The J segment lost 5 bases and the V segment lost 2 bases, leaving 6 bases of the junction unmatched. The CDR3 sequence is 16 residues long.

This clone was seen a few times. This sequence joins TRBV11-2 and TRBJ2-1, with 7 bases identical to TRBD2. The germline V gene encodes CDR1 SGHAT and CDR2 FQNNGV. The CDR3 runs 12 residues. J lost 10 bases, V lost 3 bases, and 3 bases had no gene match. CDR3 coding DNA: TGTGCCAGCAGCTTTGCGGGAGAGGAGCAGTTCTTC. This codes for CASSFAGEEQFF.

This clone was observed a few times. V is TRBV7-2 and J is TRBJ2-2, with 14 bases aligning to TRBD2. The germline gives CDR1 SGHTA, CDR2 FQGNSA. With 5 bases clipped from V and 6 bases from J, the junction kept 8 bases outside the gene matches. The CDR3 is 17 amino acids. For the CDR3, the DNA is TGTGCCAGCAGCCTCCAACCGGGACTAGCGGGAGCCGGGGAGCTGTTTTTT. Protein sequence: CASSLQPGLAGAGELFF.

This chain links TRBV6-2 or TRBV6-3 with TRBJ1-2; TRBD1 matches at 9 bases. CDR3 length: 14 amino acids. The ends lost 6 bases at V and 7 bases at J; junction bases unmatched: 9. Looked up from germline, CDR1 is MNHEY and CDR2 is SVGEGT. DNA of the CDR3: TGTGCCAGCAGCCACCGGGACAGGGTTCGTGGCTACACCTTC. Translating it yields CASSHRDRVRGYTF.

This rearrangement joins TRBV5-1 to TRBJ1-3; D may be TRBD1 (5 bases). V gave up 4 bases and J gave up 3 bases, with 17 bases separating them. The CDR3 runs 16 residues. From germline, CDR1 is SGHRS and CDR2 YFSETQ. Written as DNA, the CDR3 is TGCGCCAGCAGCCCGGAGGGACGGGGAAATGGAAACACCATATATTTT. Amino acids: CASSPEGRGNGNTIYF.

The J gene is TRBJ1-4, the V gene TRBV7-9; D is perhaps TRBD1 (5 bases). The germline gives CDR1 SEHNR, CDR2 FQNEAQ (reference sequence). Trimming took off 5 bases at V and 2 bases at J, with 12 bases between the two ends. This CDR3 contains 15 residues. This CDR3 reads CASSNWTRTNEKLFF. The CDR3 DNA reads as TGTGCCAGCAGCAACTGGACACGTACTAATGAAAAACTGTTTTTT.

The V call is TRBV19, the J call TRBJ1-2; TRBD1 might be the D (5 bases). Germline V gene data show CDR1 as LNHDA and CDR2 as SQIVND (reference sequence). CDR3 length: 13 amino acids. V lost 6 bases to trimming and J lost 5 bases, with 13 bases between them. The CDR3 DNA reads TGTGCCAGTAGCCCGGGGCCCGGGTATGGCTACACCTTC. This sequence encodes CASSPGPGYGYTF.

This chain uses TRBV2 with TRBJ1-5; 11 nucleotides match TRBD1. The CDR3 runs to 19 residues. V shed 5 bases and J 6 bases; nucleotides not matched to a gene: 18. Germline CDR1 reads SNHLY; CDR2 reads FYNNEI. The CDR3 protein is CASSTPRGTGGYEGQPQHF. The CDR3 DNA reads as TGTGCCAGCAGTACCCCTCGCGGGACAGGGGGATACGAGGGTCAGCCCCAGCATTTT.

The chain employs TRBV4-1 and TRBJ2-7; TRBD1 matches at 8 bases. The germline CDR1 and CDR2 sequences are MGHRA and YSYEKL. Trimming at V came to 0 bases and at J to 2 bases, leaving 15 bases not matched to a gene. CDR3 length: 19 residues. The CDR3 region has the DNA TGCGCCAGCAGCCAAGATCCAGGAATCGTGACAGGGGTCCCCTACGAGCAGTACTTC. It translates to CASSQDPGIVTGVPYEQYF.